The 11 T cell receptor beta chains below were found in one sample sequenced in a study of T cell changes during pregnancy in multiple sclerosis. Clones were sequenced by immunoSEQ multiplex PCR, and TCRdb holds only the in-frame ones, with some missing. The sample lists tens of thousands of clones; nearly 90% were seen once. The sample consisted of CD8+ T cells from peripheral blood mononuclear cells, taken in the second trimester of pregnancy. These receptor sequences come from a female donor with multiple sclerosis, enrolled in a pregnancy study.

The rearrangement links TRBV7-2 to TRBJ2-3; 9 bases are shared with TRBD2. The junction had 5 bases not matched to a gene; V was cut back by 4 bases and J by 3 bases. The CDR3 runs 15 residues. The germline V gene has CDR1 SGHTA and CDR2 FQGNSA. In DNA form, the CDR3 reads TGTGCCAGCAGCTCCGGGACTAGCTGGACAGATACGCAGTATTTT. Translating gives CASSSGTSWTDTQYF.

The rearrangement links TRBV4-2 to TRBJ2-7, with TRBD2 as a possible D gene (6 bases). Germline V lookup: CDR1 LGHNA, CDR2 YNFKEQ. The CDR3 spans 14 residues. Trimming removed 0 bases from V and 8 bases from J, with 14 bases in between. Written as DNA, the CDR3 is TGTGCCAGCAGCCAAGATATGGGACTGGCTCAGCAGTACTTC. Protein: CASSQDMGLAQQYF.

V usage is TRBV27 and J usage is TRBJ2-1; 14 bases match TRBD2. The V and J ends lost 4 bases and 8 bases, in that order; junction bases with no gene match: 22. The CDR3 is 21 residues long. Germline assignment: CDR1 MNHEY and CDR2 SMNVEV (reference sequence). In DNA form, the CDR3 reads TGTGCCAGCAGTTCCAAAGACCTTAACCCCGGGACTAGCGGGAGAGGGTATGAGCAGTTCTTC. It codes for CASSSKDLNPGTSGRGYEQFF.

The chain couples TRBV28 to TRBJ1-4, with D possibly matching TRBD1 (5 bases). CDR1 is MDHEN, CDR2 SYDVKM, per germline. V shed 4 bases and J shed 0 bases, with 12 bases lying between them. The CDR3 covers 16 residues. CDR3 sequence reads: CASSSTRDTTNEKLFF. The CDR3 nucleotides read TGTGCCAGCAGTTCCACCAGGGATACAACTAATGAAAAACTGTTTTTT.

V and J are TRBV5-1 and TRBJ2-7; D is perhaps TRBD2 (5 bases). From germline, CDR1 is SGHRS and CDR2 YFSETQ. This CDR3 is built from 13 residues. With 1 base removed from V and 2 bases from J, the gap between germline ends came to 7 bases. Here the CDR3 DNA reads TGCGCCAGCAGCTTGACGACTACCTACGAGCAGTACTTC. Amino acid sequence: CASSLTTTYEQYF. The variable domain in full, completed from reference TRBV5-1 and TRBJ2-7, reads KAGVTQTPRYLIKTRGQQVTLSCSPISGHRSVSWYQQTPGQGLQFLFEYFSETQRNKGNFPGRFSGRQFSNSRSEMNVSTLELGDSALYLCASSLTTTYEQYFGPGTRLTVT.

The rearrangement joins TRBV19 to TRBJ2-7; D might be TRBD1 (5 bases). Germline CDR1 is LNHDA and CDR2 is SQIVND (reference sequence). V was pared by 7 bases and J by 4 bases, with 14 bases between. The CDR3 sequence is 13 residues long. In nucleotides, the CDR3 is TGTGCCAGTATATCGACAGAGACTTACGAGCAGTACTTC. It specifies CASISTETYEQYF.

The CDR3 sequence: CASSSVSGPPYEQYF. The CDR3 DNA reads as TGTGCCAGCAGCTCGGTTAGCGGCCCACCCTACGAGCAGTACTTC. The chain links TRBV6-5 to TRBJ2-7; TRBD2 might be the D (6 bases). Deletions cut 6 bases from V and 2 bases from J, with 17 bases between. Germline CDR1 and CDR2: MNHEY and SVGAGI. This CDR3 contains 15 residues.

The CDR3 is CASSTGQVYGYTF. The CDR3 nucleotides read TGTGCCAGCAGTACGGGACAGGTCTATGGCTACACCTTC. This sequence joins TRBV27 and TRBJ1-2; TRBD1 agrees at 8 bases. V was pared by 5 bases and J by 4 bases, with 3 bases of the junction left unmatched. The germline gives CDR1 MNHEY, CDR2 SMNVEV (reference sequence). The CDR3 covers 13 residues.

V is TRBV6-5 and J is TRBJ2-7; TRBD1 aligns across 7 bases. From germline, CDR1 is MNHEY and CDR2 SVGAGI. CDR3 length: 13 residues. With 6 bases clipped from V and 5 bases from J, the junction kept 7 bases outside the gene matches. The CDR3 loop reads CASRLTRGHEQYF. The CDR3 DNA sequence: TGTGCCAGCAGACTTACTAGGGGGCACGAGCAGTACTTC.

A word on this clone: A much larger clonotype is one base distant, so this may be a read error. Other DNA sequences in the sample encode the same CDR3. The CDR3 DNA reads as TGTGCCAGCAGCTCTAGCGGGAGGGGAGCAGATACGCAGTATTTT. Encoded protein: CASSSSGRGADTQYF. This chain links TRBV9 with TRBJ2-3; 12 nucleotides align to TRBD2. The V segment lost 4 bases and the J segment 4 bases; nucleotides outside the gene matches: 4. Germline V gene sequence: CDR1 SGDLS, CDR2 YYNGEE. CDR3 size: 15 residues.

In its sample, this clone was seen a few times. This chain joins TRBV27 and TRBJ2-6; D may be TRBD2 (6 bases). Germline values: CDR1 MNHEY, CDR2 SMNVEV (reference sequence). CDR3 length: 16 residues. Between the trimmed V and J ends, which lost 5 bases and 0 bases, there was a span of 11 bases. CDR3 loop: CASSGGLRSGANVLTF. CDR3 in DNA: TGTGCCAGCAGTGGGGGACTCCGCTCTGGGGCCAACGTCCTGACTTTC.